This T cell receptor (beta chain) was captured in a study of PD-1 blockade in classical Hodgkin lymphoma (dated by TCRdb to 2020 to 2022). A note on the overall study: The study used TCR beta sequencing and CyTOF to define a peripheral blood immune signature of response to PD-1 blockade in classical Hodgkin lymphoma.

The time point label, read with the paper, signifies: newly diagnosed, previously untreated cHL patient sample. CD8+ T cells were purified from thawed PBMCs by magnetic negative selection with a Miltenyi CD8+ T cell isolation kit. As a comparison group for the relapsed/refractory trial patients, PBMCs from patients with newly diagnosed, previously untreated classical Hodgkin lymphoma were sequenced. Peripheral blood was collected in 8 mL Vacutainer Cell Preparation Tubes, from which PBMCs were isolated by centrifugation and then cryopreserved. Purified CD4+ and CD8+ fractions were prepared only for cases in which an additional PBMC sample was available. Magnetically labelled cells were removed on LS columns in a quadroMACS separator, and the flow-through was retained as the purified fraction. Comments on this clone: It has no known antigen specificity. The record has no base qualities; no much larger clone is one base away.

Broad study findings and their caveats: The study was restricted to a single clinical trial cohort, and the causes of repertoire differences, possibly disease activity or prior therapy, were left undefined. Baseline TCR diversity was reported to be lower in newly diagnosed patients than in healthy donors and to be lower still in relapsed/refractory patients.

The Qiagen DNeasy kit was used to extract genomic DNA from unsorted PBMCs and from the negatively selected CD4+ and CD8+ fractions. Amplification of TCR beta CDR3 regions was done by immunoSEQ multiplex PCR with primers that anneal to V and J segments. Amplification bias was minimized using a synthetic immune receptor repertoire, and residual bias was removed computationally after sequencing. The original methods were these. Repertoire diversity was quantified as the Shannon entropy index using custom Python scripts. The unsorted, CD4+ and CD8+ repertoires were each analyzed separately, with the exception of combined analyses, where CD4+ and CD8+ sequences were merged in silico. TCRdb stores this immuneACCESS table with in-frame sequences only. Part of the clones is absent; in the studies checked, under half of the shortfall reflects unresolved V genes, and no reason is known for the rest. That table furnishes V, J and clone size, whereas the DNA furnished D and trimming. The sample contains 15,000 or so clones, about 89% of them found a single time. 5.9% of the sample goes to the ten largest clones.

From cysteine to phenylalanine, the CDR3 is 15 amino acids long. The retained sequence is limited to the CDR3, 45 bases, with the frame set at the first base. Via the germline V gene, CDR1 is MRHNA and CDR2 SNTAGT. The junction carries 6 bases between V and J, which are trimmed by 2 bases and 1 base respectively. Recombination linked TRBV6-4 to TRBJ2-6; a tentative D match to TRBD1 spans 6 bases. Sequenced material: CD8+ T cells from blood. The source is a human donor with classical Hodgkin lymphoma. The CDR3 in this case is CASSDRGSGANVLTF. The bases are TGTGCCAGCAGTGACAGGGGGTCTGGGGCCAACGTCCTGACTTTC.